Below are 11 T cell receptor beta chains sequenced from a single sample in a study of blood T cell repertoires in COVID-19. Assay used: immunoSEQ multiplex PCR; TCRdb lists only in-frame clones, some missing. The data show about 63,000 clones, about 76% seen once. Sequencing was performed on peripheral blood. Source of these receptors: a woman aged 80 or older with acute or convalescent COVID-19.

V and J are TRBV19 and TRBJ2-2, with 7 bases aligning to TRBD1. Germline V gene sequence: CDR1 LNHDA, CDR2 SQIVND (reference sequence). After removal of 3 bases from V and 1 base from J, the junction contained 8 bases not matched to a gene. The CDR3 covers 17 residues. The CDR3 DNA is TGTGCCAGTAGTATCCTGACAGGGTGGGTGAACACCGGGGAGCTGTTTTTT. Amino acid sequence: CASSILTGWVNTGELFF.

The chain couples TRBV4-3 to TRBJ2-1, with 11 bases fitting TRBD2. Germline-derived CDR1 and CDR2 are LGHNA and YSLEER. The CDR3 has 16 amino acids. With 3 bases clipped from V and 6 bases from J, the junction kept 7 bases outside the gene matches. CDR3 in amino acids: CASSQVAGGVGNEQFF. CDR3 sequence (DNA): TGCGCCAGCAGCCAGGTAGCGGGAGGGGTCGGCAATGAGCAGTTCTTC.

The rearrangement joins TRBV5-6 to TRBJ1-3, with D hard to call. Trimming cost V 2 bases and J 0 bases, with 6 bases left between them. This CDR3 is 14 amino acids long. Germline V CDR1 and CDR2: SGHDT, YYEEEE. The DNA for the CDR3 is TGTGCCAGCAGCTTCTACAGCTCTGGAAACACCATATATTTT. Protein sequence: CASSFYSSGNTIYF.

This clone was seen just once. J is TRBJ2-3 and V is TRBV5-8; no reliable D call. Trimming removed 2 bases at V and 0 bases at J, with 16 bases between. The CDR3 is 17 amino acids. The germline CDR1 and CDR2 sequences are SGHTS and YDEGEE. For the CDR3, the DNA is TGTGCCAGCAGCTTCCTGAGTATTGAATCTAGCACAGATACGCAGTATTTT. As protein: CASSFLSIESSTDTQYF.

This clone was detected only a few times. The chain couples TRBV7-6 to TRBJ1-4, with TRBD1 as a possible D gene (5 bases). V dropped 6 bases and J dropped 1 base, with 12 bases sitting between them. CDR1 is SGHVS, CDR2 FNYEAQ, per germline. This CDR3 has 15 residues. The CDR3 nucleotides read TGTGCCAGCAGTTTCACAGGCTTAACTAATGAAAAACTGTTTTTT. Translated, it gives CASSFTGLTNEKLFF.

V usage is TRBV18 and J usage is TRBJ2-1, with D tentatively TRBD1 (6 bases). The CDR3 sequence is 16 residues long. Germline values: CDR1 KGHSH, CDR2 LQKENI. Trimming removed 0 bases at V and 4 bases at J, with 13 bases between. The CDR3 region is CASSPPGGVRYNEQFF. CDR3 sequence (DNA): TGTGCCAGCTCACCACCAGGGGGAGTGCGGTACAATGAGCAGTTCTTC.

This chain joins TRBV7-9 and TRBJ2-7; a possible D gene is TRBD2 (5 bases). Germline-derived CDR1 and CDR2 are SEHNR and FQNEAQ (reference sequence). This CDR3 comprises 14 residues. V was trimmed by 2 bases and J by 5 bases, leaving 13 bases between them. For the CDR3, the DNA is TGTGCCAGCAGCTTAACGGACTCTTTCCACGAGCAGTACTTC. It yields the protein CASSLTDSFHEQYF.

The gene calls are TRBV28 and TRBJ1-5; perhaps TRBD1 as D (5 bases). CDR3 length equals 15 residues. The germline gives CDR1 MDHEN, CDR2 SYDVKM. The V gene lost 6 bases and the J gene lost 5 bases, with 17 bases spanning the gap. The CDR3 region is CASSFAGGYYQPQHF. The CDR3 DNA reads TGTGCCAGCAGCTTCGCCGGGGGTTATTATCAGCCCCAGCATTTT.

The V and J genes are TRBV6-2 or TRBV6-3 and TRBJ2-7; 13 bases match TRBD2. CDR3 length: 15 amino acids. Germline V CDR1 and CDR2: MNHEY, SVGEGT. Losses at the gene ends were 5 bases for V and 7 bases for J; bases not matched to a gene: 8. CDR3 nucleotides: TGTGCCAGCAGTCTAGGACTAGCGGGAGTCGTAGAGCAGTACTTC. Translation gives CASSLGLAGVVEQYF.

The J gene is TRBJ2-7, the V gene TRBV6-2 or TRBV6-3; TRBD1 matches 8 bases. The V gene's germline CDR1 is MNHEY and CDR2 SVGEGT. This CDR3 spans 15 amino acids. The ends lost 1 base at V and 3 bases at J; junction bases unmatched: 5. CDR3 nucleotide sequence: TGTGCCAGCAGTTACTTCGGACAGGGCGGCTACGAGCAGTACTTC. Protein sequence: CASSYFGQGGYEQYF.

This clone has a single count. This chain connects TRBV12-3 or TRBV12-4 to TRBJ2-5; 8 bases map to TRBD1. The CDR3 length is 13 residues. Losses at the gene ends were 6 bases for V and 4 bases for J; bases not matched to a gene: 4. CDR3 in amino acids: CASSRTGLETQYF. CDR3 sequence (DNA): TGTGCCAGCAGCAGGACAGGGTTAGAGACCCAGTACTTC.